Listed here are 17 T cell receptor beta chains from one sample, sequenced in a study of T cell repertoires in cytomegalovirus infection. Using its own MiXCR run on the reads, TCRdb lists one record per CDR3 protein. The sample lists over 300,000 distinct CDR3 sequences, 15% to 20% occurring once. The sample consisted of PBMCs. Source of these receptors: a human donor in good health (CMV status not recorded). Some clones in this sample may be carry-over from other donors' samples.

The genes are TRBV2 and TRBJ1-6; 7 nucleotides line up with TRBD1. J was trimmed by 7 bases and V by 6 bases; bases with no gene match: 6. The CDR3 covers 14 residues. Looked up from germline, CDR1 is SNHLY and CDR2 is FYNNEI. CDR3 sequence: CASSDRAFNSPLHF. The CDR3 DNA reads as TGTGCCAGCAGCGACAGGGCCTTCAATTCACCCCTCCACTTT.

This clonotype turned up a few times. The rearrangement joins TRBV7-1 to TRBJ1-1; D not certain. TRBV7-1 is noted as an ORF with a role that remains uncertain. V was clipped by 5 bases and J by 3 bases, with 10 bases between them. CDR3 length: 13 residues. The DNA for the CDR3 is TGTGCCAGCAGCCCTCTATGGGACACTGAAGCTTTCTTT. Amino acid sequence: CASSPLWDTEAFF.

The J gene is TRBJ1-1, the V gene TRBV7-2; D may be TRBD1 (6 bases). The germline CDR1 and CDR2 sequences are SGHTA and FQGNSA. This CDR3 region has 16 residues. V shed 5 bases and J shed 4 bases, with 20 bases lying between them. This CDR3 reads CASSRGAHYGATEAFF. CDR3 sequence (DNA): TGTGCCAGCAGCCGGGGGGCCCACTACGGAGCCACTGAAGCTTTCTTT.

Many counts were recorded for this clonotype. CDR3: CASSLAPTESQPQHF. In DNA, the CDR3 is TGTGCCAGCAGCTTAGCACCGACAGAGTCTCAGCCCCAGCATTTT. This chain uses TRBV7-2 with TRBJ1-5; D possibly corresponds to TRBD1 (5 bases). CDR1 SGHTA and CDR2 FQGNSA come from the germline V gene. V was shortened by 0 bases and J by 6 bases, with 12 bases between the two germline ends. CDR3 length equals 15 residues.

This clonotype was observed at least ten times. The rearrangement uses TRBV12-3 or TRBV12-4 and TRBJ2-5, with 7 positions matching TRBD1. The CDR3 totals 14 residues. Losses at the gene ends were 3 bases for V and 1 base for J; bases not matched to a gene: 2. CDR3 region: CASSFRDSQETQYF. Written as DNA, the CDR3 is TGTGCCAGCAGTTTTCGGGACAGCCAAGAGACCCAGTACTTC.

This rearrangement joins TRBV3-1 to TRBJ2-7; possible D gene TRBD1, 6 bases. The CDR3 is made up of 15 amino acids. V shed 4 bases and J shed 2 bases, with 15 bases lying between them. The germline V gene has CDR1 LGHDT and CDR2 YNNKEL (reference sequence). The CDR3 DNA sequence: TGTGCCAGCAGCCCAACTTACGGGGACACCTACGAGCAGTACTTC. It codes for CASSPTYGDTYEQYF.

CDR3 loop: CSASDRTNTGELFF. The CDR3, as DNA: TGCAGTGCCTCGGACAGGACGAACACCGGGGAGCTGTTTTTT. The V call is TRBV20-1, the J call TRBJ2-2, with 7 bases matching TRBD1. This CDR3 is 14 amino acids long. In germline, CDR1 is DFQATT, CDR2 SNEGSKA (reference sequence). V lost 6 bases to trimming and J lost 0 bases; unmatched junction nucleotides: 4.

The V call is TRBV7-2, the J call TRBJ2-2, with TRBD1 matching over 7 bases. V trimming: 0 bases; J trimming: 4 bases; junction bases outside the gene matches: 8. Germline-derived CDR1 and CDR2 are SGHTA and FQGNSA. The CDR3 has 17 amino acids. CDR3 protein: CASSLANRGRRTGELFF. In nucleotides, the CDR3 is TGTGCCAGCAGCTTAGCGAATAGGGGGCGTCGCACCGGGGAGCTGTTTTTT.

The gene calls are TRBV29-1 and TRBJ1-2; D unclear. Germline V gene data show CDR1 as SQVTM and CDR2 as ANQGSEA. This CDR3 contains 13 residues. With 6 bases removed from V and 6 bases from J, the gap between germline ends came to 17 bases. The CDR3 reads CSVLTLAGNGYTF. CDR3 DNA sequence: TGCAGCGTACTCACCTTGGCGGGCAATGGCTACACCTTC.

This clonotype was counted a few times. This chain connects TRBV5-4 to TRBJ1-2; no clear D gene. This CDR3 is 13 amino acids long. Per the germline V gene, CDR1 is SGHNT and CDR2 is YYREEE (reference sequence). V was trimmed by 2 bases and J by 6 bases, leaving 11 bases between them. The CDR3 DNA reads as TGTGCCAGCAGCTTACAGATTACTAATGGCTACACCTTC. It encodes CASSLQITNGYTF.

The gene calls are TRBV12-3 or TRBV12-4 and TRBJ2-7; 10 bases agree with TRBD2. This CDR3 region has 15 residues. After removal of 2 bases from V and 3 bases from J, the junction contained 4 bases not matched to a gene. The chain's CDR3 is CASSLFLAGDYEQYF. The CDR3 nucleotides are TGTGCCAGCAGTTTATTCCTAGCGGGGGACTACGAGCAGTACTTC.

There are a few counts of this clonotype. The J gene is TRBJ1-3, the V gene TRBV28; 7 bases agree with TRBD1. Germline V gives CDR1 MDHEN, CDR2 SYDVKM. The CDR3 has 13 residues. The V segment lost 9 bases and the J segment 6 bases; nucleotides outside the gene matches: 8. CDR3 coding DNA: TGTGCCAGTTCGGACAGGCTCTCAAACACCATATATTTT. Protein sequence: CASSDRLSNTIYF.

This clonotype was picked up a small number of times. This chain links TRBV2 with TRBJ1-1; tentative D call: TRBD1 (6 bases). Germline V gives CDR1 SNHLY, CDR2 FYNNEI. The CDR3 is 13 amino acids. V lost 6 bases and J 1 base, leaving 9 bases between the germline ends. CDR3 residues: CASRKTGNTEAFF. For the CDR3, the DNA is TGTGCCAGCAGAAAGACAGGGAACACTGAAGCTTTCTTT.

This clonotype has a count of ten or more. The V gene is TRBV7-2, the J gene TRBJ1-5; D gene ambiguous. CDR1 is SGHTA, CDR2 FQGNSA, per germline. V shed 3 bases and J shed 0 bases, with 9 bases lying between them. This CDR3 is built from 15 residues. CDR3 residues: CASSFTPNSNQPQHF. In nucleotides, the CDR3 is TGTGCCAGCAGCTTTACCCCGAATAGCAATCAGCCCCAGCATTTT.

This chain joins TRBV28 and TRBJ1-2, with TRBD1 matching over 9 bases. V lost 6 bases to trimming and J lost 5 bases; unmatched junction nucleotides: 10. This CDR3 spans 15 amino acids. Germline V gene lookup returns CDR1 MDHEN and CDR2 SYDVKM. The DNA of the CDR3 is TGTGCCAGCAGCAAGAGGACAGGGGCTCGGTATGGCTACACCTTC. Its protein product is CASSKRTGARYGYTF.

This clonotype was counted only a few times. The chain carries TRBV12-3 or TRBV12-4 and TRBJ2-7; D perhaps matches TRBD1 (6 bases). There are 13 residues in the CDR3. The V gene lost 5 bases and the J gene lost 6 bases, with 14 bases spanning the gap. The chain's CDR3 is CASSRSTGLEQYF. The CDR3 nucleotides read TGTGCCAGCAGTCGCAGTACAGGGCTCGAGCAGTACTTC.

The chain employs TRBV27 and TRBJ2-1; TRBD1 agrees at 9 bases. Per the germline V gene, CDR1 is MNHEY and CDR2 is SMNVEV (reference sequence). V dropped 4 bases and J dropped 5; count of bases not matched to a gene: 6. CDR3 length: 15 residues. The CDR3 DNA reads TGTGCCAGCAGTTCCAGGACAGGGGCTCACAATGAGCAGTTCTTC. Encoded protein: CASSSRTGAHNEQFF.